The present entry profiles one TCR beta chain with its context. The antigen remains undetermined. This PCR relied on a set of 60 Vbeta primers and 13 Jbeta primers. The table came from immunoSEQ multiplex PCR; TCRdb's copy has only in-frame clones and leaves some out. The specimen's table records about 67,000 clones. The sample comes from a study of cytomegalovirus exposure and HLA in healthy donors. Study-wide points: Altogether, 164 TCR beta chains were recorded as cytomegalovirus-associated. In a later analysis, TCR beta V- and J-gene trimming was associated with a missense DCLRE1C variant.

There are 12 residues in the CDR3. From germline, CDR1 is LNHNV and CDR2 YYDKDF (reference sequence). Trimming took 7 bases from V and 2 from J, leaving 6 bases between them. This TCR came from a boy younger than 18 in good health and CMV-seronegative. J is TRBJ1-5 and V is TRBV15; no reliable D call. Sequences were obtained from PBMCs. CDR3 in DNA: TGTGCCACCAAGACTGGCAATCAGCCCCAGCATTTT. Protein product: CATKTGNQPQHF.